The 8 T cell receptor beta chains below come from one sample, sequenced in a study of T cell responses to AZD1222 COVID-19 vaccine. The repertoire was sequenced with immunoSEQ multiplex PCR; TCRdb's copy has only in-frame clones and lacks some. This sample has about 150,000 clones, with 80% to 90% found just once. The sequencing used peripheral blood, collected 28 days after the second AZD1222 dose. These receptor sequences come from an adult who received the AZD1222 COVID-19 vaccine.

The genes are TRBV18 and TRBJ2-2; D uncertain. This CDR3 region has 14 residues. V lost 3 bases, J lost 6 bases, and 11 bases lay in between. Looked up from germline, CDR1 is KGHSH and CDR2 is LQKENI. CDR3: CASSPEIGPGELFF. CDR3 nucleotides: TGTGCCAGCTCACCGGAGATAGGACCCGGGGAGCTGTTTTTT.

In DNA form, the CDR3 reads TGTGCCAGCAGCGTAGAAGCCTTCACGACTAATGAAAAACTGTTTTTT. This translates into CASSVEAFTTNEKLFF. The chain couples TRBV9 to TRBJ1-4; the D is unclear. The CDR3 consists of 16 residues. Looked up from germline, CDR1 is SGDLS and CDR2 is YYNGEE. Between the trimmed V and J ends, which lost 0 bases and 2 bases, there was a span of 11 bases.

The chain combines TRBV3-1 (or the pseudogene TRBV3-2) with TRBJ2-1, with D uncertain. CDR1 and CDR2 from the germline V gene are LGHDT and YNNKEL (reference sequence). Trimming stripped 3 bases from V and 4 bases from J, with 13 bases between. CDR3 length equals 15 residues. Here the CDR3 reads CASSHAPNYYNEQFF. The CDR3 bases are TGTGCCAGCAGCCATGCCCCCAACTATTACAATGAGCAGTTCTTC.

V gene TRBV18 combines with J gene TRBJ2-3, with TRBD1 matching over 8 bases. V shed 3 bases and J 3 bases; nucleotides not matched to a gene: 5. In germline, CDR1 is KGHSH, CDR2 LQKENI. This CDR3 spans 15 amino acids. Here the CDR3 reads CASSPGQGQTDTQYF. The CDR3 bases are TGTGCCAGCTCACCCGGACAGGGTCAAACAGATACGCAGTATTTT.

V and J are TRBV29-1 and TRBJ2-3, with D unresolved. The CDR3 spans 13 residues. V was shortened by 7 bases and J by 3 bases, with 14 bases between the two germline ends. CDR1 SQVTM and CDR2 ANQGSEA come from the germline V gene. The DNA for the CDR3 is TGCAGCGCTCCGACCTCCAATACAGATACGCAGTATTTT. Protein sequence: CSAPTSNTDTQYF.

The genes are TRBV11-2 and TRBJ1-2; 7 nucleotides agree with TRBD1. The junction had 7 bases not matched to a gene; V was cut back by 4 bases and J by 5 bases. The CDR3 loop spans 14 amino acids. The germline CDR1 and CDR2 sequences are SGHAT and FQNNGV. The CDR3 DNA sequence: TGTGCCAGCAGCTCGGCCGGGACAGCTTATGGCTACACCTTC. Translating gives CASSSAGTAYGYTF. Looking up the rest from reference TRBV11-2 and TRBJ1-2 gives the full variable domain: EAGVAQSPRYKIIEKRQSVAFWCNPISGHATLYWYQQILGQGPKLLIQFQNNGVVDDSQLPKDRFSAERLKGVDSTLKIQPAKLEDSAVYLCASSSAGTAYGYTFGSGTRLTVV.

CDR3 in amino acids: CASSGAIRDTEAFF. In nucleotides, the CDR3 is TGTGCCAGCAGTGGGGCGATACGGGACACTGAAGCTTTCTTT. This chain links TRBV6-6 with TRBJ1-1, with TRBD1 as a possible D gene (5 bases). Trimming took off 5 bases at V and 3 bases at J, with 13 bases between the two ends. CDR3 size: 14 residues. The germline V gene has CDR1 MNHNY and CDR2 SVGAGI (reference sequence).

The CDR3 protein is CASSPTSGSINTQYF. The CDR3 DNA reads TGTGCCAGCAGCCCGACTAGCGGGAGTATTAATACGCAGTATTTT. V gene TRBV7-8 combines with J gene TRBJ2-3; 12 positions match TRBD2. The CDR3 has 15 amino acids. The J segment lost 7 bases and the V segment lost 5 bases, leaving 7 bases of the junction unmatched. Per the germline V gene, CDR1 is SGHVS and CDR2 is FQNEAQ.